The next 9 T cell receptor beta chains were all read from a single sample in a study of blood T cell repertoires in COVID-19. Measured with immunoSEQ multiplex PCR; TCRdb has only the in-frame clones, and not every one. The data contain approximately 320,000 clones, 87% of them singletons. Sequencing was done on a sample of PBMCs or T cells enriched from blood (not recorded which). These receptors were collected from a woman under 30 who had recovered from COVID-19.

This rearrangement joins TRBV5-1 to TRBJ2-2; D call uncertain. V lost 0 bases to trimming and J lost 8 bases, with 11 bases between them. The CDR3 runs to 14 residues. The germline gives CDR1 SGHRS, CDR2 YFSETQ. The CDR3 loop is CASSLETETGELFF. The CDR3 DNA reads TGCGCCAGCAGCTTGGAAACCGAAACTGGGGAGCTGTTTTTT.

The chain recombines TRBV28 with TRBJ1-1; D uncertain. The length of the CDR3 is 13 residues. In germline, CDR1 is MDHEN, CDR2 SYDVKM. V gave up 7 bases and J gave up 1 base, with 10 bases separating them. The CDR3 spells CASIQVENTEAFF. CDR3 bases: TGTGCCAGCATTCAGGTAGAGAACACTGAAGCTTTCTTT.

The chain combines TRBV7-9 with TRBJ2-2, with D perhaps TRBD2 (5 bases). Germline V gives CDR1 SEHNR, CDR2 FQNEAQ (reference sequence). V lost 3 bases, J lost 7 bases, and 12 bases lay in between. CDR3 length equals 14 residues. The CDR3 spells CASSFLPGGGELFF. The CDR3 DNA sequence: TGTGCCAGCAGCTTCCTGCCCGGAGGCGGGGAGCTGTTTTTT. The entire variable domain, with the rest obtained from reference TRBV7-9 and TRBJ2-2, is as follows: DTGVSQNPRHKITKRGQNVTFRCDPISEHNRLYWYRQTLGQGPEFLTYFQNEAQLEKSRLLSDRFSAERPKGSFSTLEIQRTEQGDSAMYLCASSFLPGGGELFFGEGSRLTVL.

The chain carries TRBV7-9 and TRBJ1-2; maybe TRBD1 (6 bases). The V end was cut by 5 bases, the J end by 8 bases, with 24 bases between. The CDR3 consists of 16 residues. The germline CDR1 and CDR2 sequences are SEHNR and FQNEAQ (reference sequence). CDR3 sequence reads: CASSPTGFSDSQGYTF. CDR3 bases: TGTGCCAGCAGCCCCACAGGGTTTTCTGATTCGCAGGGCTACACCTTC. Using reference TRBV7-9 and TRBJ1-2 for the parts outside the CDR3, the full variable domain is DTGVSQNPRHKITKRGQNVTFRCDPISEHNRLYWYRQTLGQGPEFLTYFQNEAQLEKSRLLSDRFSAERPKGSFSTLEIQRTEQGDSAMYLCASSPTGFSDSQGYTFGSGTRLTVV.

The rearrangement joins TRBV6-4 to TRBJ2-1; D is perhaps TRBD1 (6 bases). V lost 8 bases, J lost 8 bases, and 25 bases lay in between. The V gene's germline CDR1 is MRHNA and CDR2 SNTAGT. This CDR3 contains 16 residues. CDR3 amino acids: CASRDTGSTNIDEQFF. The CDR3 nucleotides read TGTGCCAGCCGAGACACAGGGTCCACTAATATCGATGAGCAGTTCTTC.

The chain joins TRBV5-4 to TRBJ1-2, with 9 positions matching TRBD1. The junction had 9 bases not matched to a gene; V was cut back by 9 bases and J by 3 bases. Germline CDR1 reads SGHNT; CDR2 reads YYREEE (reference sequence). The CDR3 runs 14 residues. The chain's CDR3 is CATTTGGLYYGYTF. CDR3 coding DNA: TGTGCCACCACGACAGGGGGTCTTTACTATGGCTACACCTTC.

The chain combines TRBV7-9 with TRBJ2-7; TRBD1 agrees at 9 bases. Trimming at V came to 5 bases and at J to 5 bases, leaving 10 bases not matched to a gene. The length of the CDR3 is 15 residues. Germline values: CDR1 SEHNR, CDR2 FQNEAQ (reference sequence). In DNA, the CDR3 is TGTGCCAGCAGCGCCTCCGGGACAGGGATTGACGAGCAGTACTTC. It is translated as CASSASGTGIDEQYF.

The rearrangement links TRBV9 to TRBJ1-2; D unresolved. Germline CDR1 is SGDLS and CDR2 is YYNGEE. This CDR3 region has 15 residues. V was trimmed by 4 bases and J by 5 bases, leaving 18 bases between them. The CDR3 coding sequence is TGTGCCAGCAGCTCCCCGGTTTCGGGAGGTTATGGCTACACCTTC. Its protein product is CASSSPVSGGYGYTF.

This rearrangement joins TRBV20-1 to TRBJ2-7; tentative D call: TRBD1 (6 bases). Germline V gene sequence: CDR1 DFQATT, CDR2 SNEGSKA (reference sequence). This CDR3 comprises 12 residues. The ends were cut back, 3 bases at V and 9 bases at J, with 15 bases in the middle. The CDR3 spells CSASYRETGQYF. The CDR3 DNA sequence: TGCAGTGCTAGTTACAGGGAGACGGGGCAGTACTTC.